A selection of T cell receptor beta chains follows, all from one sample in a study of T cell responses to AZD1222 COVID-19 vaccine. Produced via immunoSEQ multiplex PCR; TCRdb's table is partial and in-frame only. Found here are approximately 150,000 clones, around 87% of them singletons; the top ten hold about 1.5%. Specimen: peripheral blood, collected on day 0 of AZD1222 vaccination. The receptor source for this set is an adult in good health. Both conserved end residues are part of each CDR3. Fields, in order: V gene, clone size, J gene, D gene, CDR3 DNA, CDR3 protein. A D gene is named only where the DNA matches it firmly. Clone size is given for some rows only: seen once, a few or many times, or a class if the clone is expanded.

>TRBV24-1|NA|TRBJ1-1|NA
TGTGCCACCAGTGATTTACAGGGCGGGAACACTGAAGCTTTCTTT
CATSDLQGGNTEAFF
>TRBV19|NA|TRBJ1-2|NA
TGTGCCAGTAGTATTGCGGGAAACGGCTACACCTTC
CASSIAGNGYTF
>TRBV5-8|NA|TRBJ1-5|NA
TGTGCCAGCAGCTTGCACGGGGCGGGTGGCGGGTATAGCAATCAGCCCCAGCATTTT
CASSLHGAGGGYSNQPQHF
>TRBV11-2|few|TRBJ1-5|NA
TGTGCCAGCAGCCCTGAGAGGGGCAATCAGCCCCAGCATTTT
CASSPERGNQPQHF
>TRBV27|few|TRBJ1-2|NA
TGTGCCAGCCGATCTAACTATGGCTACACCTTC
CASRSNYGYTF
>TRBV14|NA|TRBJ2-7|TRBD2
TGTGCCAGCAGCTGGGGGACTACCTACGAGCAGTACTTC
CASSWGTTYEQYF
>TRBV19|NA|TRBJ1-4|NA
TGTGCCAGTATTCAAGGCGGGGAGAATGAAAAACTGTTTTTT
CASIQGGENEKLFF
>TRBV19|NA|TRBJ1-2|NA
TGTGCCAGTAGTATTAGTGTGAGAGCTAACTATGGCTACACCTTC
CASSISVRANYGYTF
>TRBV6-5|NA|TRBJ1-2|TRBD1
TGTGCCAGCAGAGCCGGGACAGGGGGCTCCGGCTACACCTTC
CASRAGTGGSGYTF
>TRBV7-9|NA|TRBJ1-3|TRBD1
TGTGCCAGCAGCTGGACAGGGGAGGAAAACACCATATATTTT
CASSWTGEENTIYF
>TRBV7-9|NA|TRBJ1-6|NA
TGTGCCAGCAGCTTATTGGCAGGGGTGGATTCACCCCTCCACTTT
CASSLLAGVDSPLHF
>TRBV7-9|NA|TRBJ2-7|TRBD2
TGTGCCAGCAGCAGAACTAGCGGGAGTTACGAGCAGTACTTC
CASSRTSGSYEQYF
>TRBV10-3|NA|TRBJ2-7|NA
TGTGCCATCAGTGAGGGCGGGGTGATATACGAGCAGTACTTC
CAISEGGVIYEQYF
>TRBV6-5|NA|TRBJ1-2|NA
TGTGCCAGCATCCCTACGACAGCTAACTATGGCTACACCTTC
CASIPTTANYGYTF
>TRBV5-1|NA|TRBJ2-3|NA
TGCGCCAGCAGCTGGGGAATTAGCACAGATACGCAGTATTTT
CASSWGISTDTQYF
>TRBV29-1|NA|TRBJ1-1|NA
TGCAGCGTTGTACGGTCCTTTACTGAAGCTTTCTTT
CSVVRSFTEAFF
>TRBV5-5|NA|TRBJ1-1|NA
TGTGCCAGCAGCTTTTTCAGGGCGATCACTGAAGCTTTCTTT
CASSFFRAITEAFF